This is a list of T cell receptor beta chains from one sample in a study of control samples from healthy donors and cancer patients. Clones were sequenced by immunoSEQ multiplex PCR, and TCRdb holds only the in-frame ones, with some missing. This table holds thousands of clones, approximately 72% found once. The sequencing input was formalin-fixed, paraffin-embedded tissue. The receptors come from a male donor with melanoma. Each CDR3 is given with its conserved first and last residue. Each record gives: V gene, clone size, J gene, D gene, CDR3 DNA, CDR3 protein. D genes are given only for firm matches. Size values are once, few and many counts, or a class for expanded clones, and some rows have none.

v_gene: TRBV27
abundance: -
j_gene: TRBJ2-7
d_gene: TRBD1
CDR3nt: TGTGCCAGCAGTAAAGGGACAGGGGGCTACGAGCAGTACTTC
CDR3aa: CASSKGTGGYEQYF

v_gene: TRBV18
abundance: -
j_gene: TRBJ2-5
d_gene: TRBD1
CDR3nt: TGTGCCAGCTGGGCGACAGGGTGGGACCAAGAGACCCAGTACTTC
CDR3aa: CASWATGWDQETQYF

v_gene: TRBV9
abundance: few
j_gene: TRBJ2-2
d_gene: TRBD2
CDR3nt: TGTGCCAGCAGGAAACTAGCGGGAGACACCGGGGAGCTGTTTTTT
CDR3aa: CASRKLAGDTGELFF

v_gene: TRBV7-9
abundance: -
j_gene: TRBJ1-2
d_gene: -
CDR3nt: TGTGCCAGCAGCCAACCTCGTGGTAGCCTAACCTATGGCTACACCTTC
CDR3aa: CASSQPRGSLTYGYTF

v_gene: TRBV15
abundance: -
j_gene: TRBJ2-2
d_gene: TRBD1
CDR3nt: TGTGCCACCGGCCGGGACAGGGGGTTTGGCACCGGGGAGCTGTTTTTT
CDR3aa: CATGRDRGFGTGELFF

v_gene: TRBV7-9
abundance: -
j_gene: TRBJ2-7
d_gene: -
CDR3nt: TGTGCCAGCAGCTTAACCCAATCGGGGCACTACGAGCAGTACTTC
CDR3aa: CASSLTQSGHYEQYF

v_gene: TRBV28
abundance: -
j_gene: TRBJ1-5
d_gene: -
CDR3nt: TGTGCCAGCAGTTTGATACAGGGAGATCAGCCCCAGCATTTT
CDR3aa: CASSLIQGDQPQHF

v_gene: TRBV20-1
abundance: -
j_gene: TRBJ2-2
d_gene: -
CDR3nt: TGCAGTGCTAGTGATGGTCCCGGGGAGCTGTTTTTT
CDR3aa: CSASDGPGELFF

v_gene: TRBV2
abundance: -
j_gene: TRBJ1-5
d_gene: -
CDR3nt: TGTGCCAGCAGGGGAGAAACGTTAAATCAGCCCCAGCATTTT
CDR3aa: CASRGETLNQPQHF

v_gene: TRBV2
abundance: -
j_gene: TRBJ2-4
d_gene: -
CDR3nt: TGTGCCAGTGGAAGGGGGGACGATCCCAAAAACATTCAGTACTTC
CDR3aa: CASGRGDDPKNIQYF

v_gene: TRBV7-6
abundance: -
j_gene: TRBJ1-3
d_gene: TRBD1
CDR3nt: TGTGCCAGCAGCGACCGGGACAGCAGCTCTGGAAACACCATATATTTT
CDR3aa: CASSDRDSSSGNTIYF

v_gene: TRBV7-9
abundance: few
j_gene: TRBJ2-1
d_gene: -
CDR3nt: TGTGCCAGCAGCTCGATCACCTCCTACAATGAGCAGTTCTTC
CDR3aa: CASSSITSYNEQFF

v_gene: TRBV11-2
abundance: -
j_gene: TRBJ1-3
d_gene: -
CDR3nt: TGTGCCAGCAGCTTGGGGGGCTCTGGAAACACCATATATTTT
CDR3aa: CASSLGGSGNTIYF

v_gene: TRBV7-6
abundance: -
j_gene: TRBJ2-1
d_gene: -
CDR3nt: TGTGCCAGCAGCTTTGGGGTTAGCTCCTACAATGAGCAGTTCTTC
CDR3aa: CASSFGVSSYNEQFF

v_gene: TRBV7-2
abundance: -
j_gene: TRBJ2-1
d_gene: TRBD2
CDR3nt: TGTGCCAGCAGCTTAGCGGGAGGGCCCTACAATGAGCAGTTCTTC
CDR3aa: CASSLAGGPYNEQFF

v_gene: TRBV28
abundance: -
j_gene: TRBJ2-7
d_gene: -
CDR3nt: TGTGCCAGCAGTTTAGAAGGGCTTCAGAAGCAGTACTTC
CDR3aa: CASSLEGLQKQYF

v_gene: TRBV4-2
abundance: -
j_gene: TRBJ1-5
d_gene: TRBD1
CDR3nt: TGTGCCAGCAGCCAGAGACAGGGGAGCAATCAGCCCCAGCATTTT
CDR3aa: CASSQRQGSNQPQHF

v_gene: TRBV25-1
abundance: -
j_gene: TRBJ1-4
d_gene: -
CDR3nt: TGTGCCAGCAGGGTCGGCGAAAAACTGTTTTTT
CDR3aa: CASRVGEKLFF

v_gene: TRBV7-8
abundance: -
j_gene: TRBJ1-1
d_gene: TRBD1
CDR3nt: TGTGCCAGCAGCTTAGGGACAGGGAACACTGAAGCTTTCTTT
CDR3aa: CASSLGTGNTEAFF

v_gene: TRBV28
abundance: -
j_gene: TRBJ2-7
d_gene: TRBD1
CDR3nt: TGTGCCAGCAGTTTCATCCGGGACAGGGCCCCCTACGAGCAGTACTTC
CDR3aa: CASSFIRDRAPYEQYF

v_gene: TRBV11-2
abundance: -
j_gene: TRBJ2-1
d_gene: TRBD2
CDR3nt: TGTGCCAGCAGCTTAGCCCGGACTAGCGGGAGAGGTGGTGAGCAGTTCTTC
CDR3aa: CASSLARTSGRGGEQFF

v_gene: TRBV7-3
abundance: -
j_gene: TRBJ1-1
d_gene: -
CDR3nt: TGTGCCAGCAGAGGGGTGAACACTGAAGCTTTCTTT
CDR3aa: CASRGVNTEAFF

v_gene: TRBV4-1
abundance: -
j_gene: TRBJ2-1
d_gene: -
CDR3nt: TGCGCCAGCAGCCAAGAAGGAGGGAGAGGCGAGCAGTTCTTC
CDR3aa: CASSQEGGRGEQFF

v_gene: TRBV29-1
abundance: -
j_gene: TRBJ2-5
d_gene: TRBD2
CDR3nt: TGCAGCGCACAGGGAAGTGGAACTAGCGGGAGAGCTTGGGAGACCCAGTACTTC
CDR3aa: CSAQGSGTSGRAWETQYF

v_gene: TRBV6-2/TRBV6-3
abundance: -
j_gene: TRBJ2-3
d_gene: -
CDR3nt: TGTGCCAGCAGCCCCGGGGTAGATGTAGACCCCGGGTCAGATACGCAGTATTTT
CDR3aa: CASSPGVDVDPGSDTQYF

v_gene: TRBV21-1
abundance: once
j_gene: TRBJ2-1
d_gene: -
CDR3nt: TGTGCCAGCAGCAAAAGGGGAGTGGAGGATGAGCAGTTCTTC
CDR3aa: CASSKRGVEDEQFF

v_gene: TRBV2
abundance: -
j_gene: TRBJ2-2
d_gene: TRBD1
CDR3nt: TGTGCCAGCAAAGGGGGACAGACACCCAACACCGGGGAGCTGTTTTTT
CDR3aa: CASKGGQTPNTGELFF

v_gene: TRBV19
abundance: -
j_gene: TRBJ2-5
d_gene: TRBD2
CDR3nt: TGTGCCAGTAAGGGGCTAGCGGAACTACAAGAGACCCAGTACTTC
CDR3aa: CASKGLAELQETQYF

v_gene: TRBV27
abundance: -
j_gene: TRBJ1-1
d_gene: TRBD1
CDR3nt: TGTGCCAGCACCCCTGACAGGGGGCGCGGAGACACTGAAGCTTTCTTT
CDR3aa: CASTPDRGRGDTEAFF

v_gene: TRBV28
abundance: few
j_gene: TRBJ2-7
d_gene: TRBD1
CDR3nt: TGTGCCAGCAGTTTGACAGGGGGATACGAGCAGTACTTC
CDR3aa: CASSLTGGYEQYF

v_gene: TRBV30
abundance: -
j_gene: TRBJ1-5
d_gene: -
CDR3nt: TGTGCCTGGAGTGTTGAGGGAGGCGGAAATCAGCCCCAGCATTTT
CDR3aa: CAWSVEGGGNQPQHF

v_gene: TRBV4-2
abundance: -
j_gene: TRBJ1-1
d_gene: -
CDR3nt: TGTGCCAGCAGCCCGTTCGGAGGGGGCACTGAAGCTTTCTTT
CDR3aa: CASSPFGGGTEAFF

v_gene: TRBV7-6
abundance: -
j_gene: TRBJ2-7
d_gene: TRBD2
CDR3nt: TGTGCCAGCAGCCCCGGGACTAGCGCCTACGAGCAGTACTTC
CDR3aa: CASSPGTSAYEQYF

v_gene: TRBV19
abundance: -
j_gene: TRBJ2-2
d_gene: TRBD2
CDR3nt: TGTGCCAGTAGTACCCTAGCGGGAGGCGGGGAGCTGTTTTTT
CDR3aa: CASSTLAGGGELFF

v_gene: TRBV7-2
abundance: -
j_gene: TRBJ2-1
d_gene: TRBD1
CDR3nt: TGTGCCAGCAGCGGGGGGACAGGGATCTACAATGAGCAGTTCTTC
CDR3aa: CASSGGTGIYNEQFF

v_gene: TRBV18
abundance: -
j_gene: TRBJ2-7
d_gene: TRBD1
CDR3nt: TGTGCCAGCTCAACCGCGACAGGGAGAGGCTACGAGCAGTACTTC
CDR3aa: CASSTATGRGYEQYF

v_gene: TRBV28
abundance: -
j_gene: TRBJ2-4
d_gene: TRBD2
CDR3nt: TGTGCCAGCAGTCCCTTGGGGGGGGCCAAAAACATTCAGTACTTC
CDR3aa: CASSPLGGAKNIQYF

v_gene: TRBV28
abundance: -
j_gene: TRBJ2-3
d_gene: -
CDR3nt: TGTGCCAGCAGTTTACCTAGCACAGATACGCAGTATTTT
CDR3aa: CASSLPSTDTQYF

v_gene: TRBV9
abundance: -
j_gene: TRBJ1-1
d_gene: -
CDR3nt: TGTGCCAGCACCGCGACCATAAACACTGAAGCTTTCTTT
CDR3aa: CASTATINTEAFF

v_gene: TRBV29-1
abundance: -
j_gene: TRBJ2-2
d_gene: -
CDR3nt: TGCAGCGTTGGTGTAAACGGGGAGCTGTTTTTT
CDR3aa: CSVGVNGELFF

v_gene: TRBV5-6
abundance: -
j_gene: TRBJ2-7
d_gene: -
CDR3nt: TGTGCCAGCAGCCAACTAGGAGTTACCTACGAGCAGTACTTC
CDR3aa: CASSQLGVTYEQYF

v_gene: TRBV7-2
abundance: -
j_gene: TRBJ2-2
d_gene: -
CDR3nt: TGTGCCAGCAGCTCAGACAGGGAGGTAGTCGGGGAGCTGTTTTTT
CDR3aa: CASSSDREVVGELFF

v_gene: TRBV7-6
abundance: -
j_gene: TRBJ2-2
d_gene: -
CDR3nt: TGTGCCAGCAGCCCTTTAGTAGCGGCTAGCACCGGGGAGCTGTTTTTT
CDR3aa: CASSPLVAASTGELFF

v_gene: TRBV20-1
abundance: -
j_gene: TRBJ2-3
d_gene: -
CDR3nt: TGCAGTGCTAGTATATTCGCATCGGATACGCAGTATTTT
CDR3aa: CSASIFASDTQYF

v_gene: TRBV30
abundance: -
j_gene: TRBJ2-7
d_gene: TRBD2
CDR3nt: TGTGCCTGTACGCTAGCGGGACCCTACGAGCAGTACTTC
CDR3aa: CACTLAGPYEQYF

v_gene: TRBV7-9
abundance: medium-sized
j_gene: TRBJ2-7
d_gene: -
CDR3nt: TGTGCCAGCAGCTCGTGGGAGGCCTACGAGCAGTACTTC
CDR3aa: CASSSWEAYEQYF

v_gene: TRBV19
abundance: -
j_gene: TRBJ1-5
d_gene: -
CDR3nt: TGTGCCAGTAGTATGTGGGTCGGAGGGTCACGGCAGCCCCAGCATTTT
CDR3aa: CASSMWVGGSRQPQHF

v_gene: TRBV4-1
abundance: -
j_gene: TRBJ2-2
d_gene: -
CDR3nt: TGCGCCAGCAGCCAAATTAACGGGGACGGGGAGCTGTTTTTT
CDR3aa: CASSQINGDGELFF

v_gene: TRBV7-9
abundance: large
j_gene: TRBJ2-7
d_gene: TRBD1
CDR3nt: TGTGCCAGCAGCCCACCGACAGGGTCCTACGAGCAGTACTTC
CDR3aa: CASSPPTGSYEQYF

v_gene: TRBV2
abundance: -
j_gene: TRBJ1-3
d_gene: TRBD1
CDR3nt: TGTGCCAGTACAGGGGCATCCGGAAACACCATATATTTT
CDR3aa: CASTGASGNTIYF

v_gene: TRBV4-1
abundance: -
j_gene: TRBJ2-5
d_gene: TRBD1
CDR3nt: TGCGCCAGCAGCCGGACAGGTGGGGAGACCCAGTACTTC
CDR3aa: CASSRTGGETQYF

v_gene: TRBV19
abundance: -
j_gene: TRBJ1-4
d_gene: -
CDR3nt: TGTGCCAGTAGCTCCACCAAACTCGGCGCAACTAATGAAAAACTGTTTTTT
CDR3aa: CASSSTKLGATNEKLFF

v_gene: TRBV5-1
abundance: once
j_gene: TRBJ1-2
d_gene: -
CDR3nt: TGCGCCAGCAGCTTGCAGGGAGAACAAGGCTACACCTTC
CDR3aa: CASSLQGEQGYTF

v_gene: TRBV6-5
abundance: -
j_gene: TRBJ2-2
d_gene: TRBD2
CDR3nt: TGTGCCAGCTCCTTGAGCGGGATCGGGGAGCTGTTTTTT
CDR3aa: CASSLSGIGELFF

v_gene: TRBV7-2
abundance: -
j_gene: TRBJ1-5
d_gene: TRBD1
CDR3nt: TGTGCCAGCAGCTTAGGGGACAGGCGCAATCAGCCCCAGCATTTT
CDR3aa: CASSLGDRRNQPQHF

v_gene: TRBV6-4
abundance: -
j_gene: TRBJ1-6
d_gene: TRBD1
CDR3nt: TGTGCCAGCAGTGACTCCCGGACAGGGAAGCCCTATAATTCACCCCTCCACTTT
CDR3aa: CASSDSRTGKPYNSPLHF

v_gene: TRBV28
abundance: -
j_gene: TRBJ1-1
d_gene: -
CDR3nt: TGTGCCAGCACCCTCCGGACAGAGGCTTTCTTT
CDR3aa: CASTLRTEAFF

v_gene: TRBV4-2
abundance: -
j_gene: TRBJ1-2
d_gene: -
CDR3nt: TGTGCCAGCAGCCAGCTTGACAGCCATGGCTACACCTTC
CDR3aa: CASSQLDSHGYTF

v_gene: TRBV6-6
abundance: -
j_gene: TRBJ1-4
d_gene: -
CDR3nt: TGTGCCAGCAGTTCCATACGGACTGCAACTAATGAAAAACTGTTTTTT
CDR3aa: CASSSIRTATNEKLFF